This TCR beta chain was captured in a study of regulatory T cells in long-lasting Graves disease. Described time point: newly diagnosed GD, antithyroid drugs for less than 3 months. PBMC-extracted RNA yielded the TCR library. In Xi'an, China, an endocrinology department was the source of patients. This clonotype was recorded at least ten times. V dropped 6 bases and J dropped 4 bases, with 13 bases sitting between them. The CDR3 has 13 residues. Arm-PCR with iRepertoire HTBI primers amplified the CDR3 regions for these TCR beta libraries. TCRdb analysed the multiplex PCR reads with MiXCR anew, one entry per CDR3 protein. The data hold about 400,000 distinct CDR3 sequences, with 15% observed a single time.

The clonotype was recovered from a female donor with Graves disease. The material sequenced was peripheral blood mononuclear cells (PBMCs), taken at new diagnosis, from a patient treated with antithyroid drugs. V gene TRBV12-3 or TRBV12-4 combines with J gene TRBJ2-7; weak D call: TRBD2 (5 bases). DNA for the CDR3: TGTGCCAGCAGCGTAAATCGGAGGTACGAGCAGTACTTC. Translating it yields CASSVNRRYEQYF.